This T cell receptor beta chain was profiled in a study of T cell repertoires in cytomegalovirus infection. Overall study: Both a matching HLA type and CMV infection were indicated by public TCR beta signatures.

TCRdb re-derived calls from the reads in MiXCR, one entry per CDR3 protein. The sample shows over 450,000 distinct CDR3 sequences, over 9% of them seen only once. The germline CDR1 and CDR2 sequences are KGHSH and LQKENI. This CDR3 spans 13 amino acids. Trimming took off 3 bases at V and 7 bases at J, with 12 bases between the two ends. This TCR was recovered from a human donor in good health (CMV status not recorded). Some clones in this sample may be carry-over from other donors' samples. Sequencing was performed on PBMCs. The chain employs TRBV18 and TRBJ1-2; D not certain. CDR3 residues: CASSPREESGYTF. Written as DNA, the CDR3 is TGTGCCAGCTCACCCCGCGAGGAGAGTGGCTACACCTTC.